The rows below give T cell receptor beta chains drawn from one sample of a study of T cells after yellow fever vaccination. MiXCR, applied by TCRdb to the 5' RACE reads, yields one record per CDR3 protein. The sample holds 620,000 or so distinct CDR3 sequences, 17% seen once. The sample in question was PBMCs, obtained around 5 days after the first yellow fever vaccination. All receptors come from a man younger than 35 who received the YFV17D yellow fever vaccine. Both conserved end residues are part of each CDR3. A D gene is named only where the DNA matches it firmly. A clone size is listed for some rows: how often the clone was seen (once, few, many), or a class if it is expanded.

v_gene,j_gene,d_gene,abundance,CDR3nt,CDR3aa
TRBV18,TRBJ2-1,NA,few,TGTGCCAGCTCGCCGTCTCTTGAGGGTGAGCAGTTCTTC,CASSPSLEGEQFF
TRBV28,TRBJ1-4,TRBD1,few,TGTGCCAGCAGCCCGGACAGGGTTGATGAAAAACTGTTTTTT,CASSPDRVDEKLFF
TRBV6-2/TRBV6-3,TRBJ2-7,TRBD2,few,TGTGCCAGCAGTTACTCGACTAGCGGCTACTACGAGCAGTACTTC,CASSYSTSGYYEQYF
TRBV12-3/TRBV12-4,TRBJ1-5,NA,NA,TGTGCCAGCAGTTTCGGCCTCGGCCAGCCCCAGCATTTT,CASSFGLGQPQHF
TRBV9,TRBJ2-5,NA,NA,TGTGCCAGCGGACCGGGGGACGCGACCCAGTACTTC,CASGPGDATQYF
TRBV4-1,TRBJ1-6,NA,few,TGCGCCAGCAGCACAACGACCCTGAGGGATAATTCACCCCTCCACTTT,CASSTTTLRDNSPLHF
TRBV5-5,TRBJ1-2,NA,NA,TGTGCCAGCAGCGAGGACAGTAACTATGGCTACACCTTC,CASSEDSNYGYTF
TRBV7-2,TRBJ2-3,NA,few,TGTGCCAGCAGCTTAGCTAGTAGCGGCACAGATACGCAGTATTTT,CASSLASSGTDTQYF
TRBV20-1,TRBJ2-3,NA,NA,TGCAGTGCTAGAGGATTCCTCACTAGCACAGATACGCAGTATTTT,CSARGFLTSTDTQYF
TRBV14,TRBJ2-5,TRBD2,NA,TGTGCCAGCAGCGCCCGACTAGCCCCCGAGACCCAGTACTTC,CASSARLAPETQYF
TRBV20-1,TRBJ2-7,NA,few,TGCAGTGCGCCCCTCTGGGAGACAGCAGCCTACGAGCAGTACTTC,CSAPLWETAAYEQYF
TRBV7-2,TRBJ2-2,NA,NA,TGTGCCAGCAGCTTGTCCGGTAGAACCGGGGAGCTGTTTTTT,CASSLSGRTGELFF
TRBV7-9,TRBJ2-1,NA,NA,TGTGCCAGCAGCTTAGCGCGGCGGTCCTCCTACAATGAGCAGTTCTTC,CASSLARRSSYNEQFF